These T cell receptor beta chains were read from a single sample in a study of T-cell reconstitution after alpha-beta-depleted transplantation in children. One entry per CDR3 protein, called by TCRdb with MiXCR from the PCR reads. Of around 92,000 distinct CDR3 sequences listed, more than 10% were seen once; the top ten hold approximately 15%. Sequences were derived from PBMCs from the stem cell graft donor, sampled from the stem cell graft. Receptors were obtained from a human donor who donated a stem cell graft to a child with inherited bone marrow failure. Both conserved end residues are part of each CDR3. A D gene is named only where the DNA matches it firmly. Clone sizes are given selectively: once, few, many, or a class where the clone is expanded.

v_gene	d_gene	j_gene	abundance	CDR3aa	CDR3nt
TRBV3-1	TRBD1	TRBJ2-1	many	CASSQGTGAGEQFF	TGTGCCAGCAGCCAAGGGACAGGCGCCGGGGAGCAGTTCTTC
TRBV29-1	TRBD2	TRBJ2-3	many	CSGRTSLSTDTQYF	TGCAGCGGGAGGACTAGCCTAAGCACAGATACGCAGTATTTT
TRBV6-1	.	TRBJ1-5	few	CASRPGQHNQPQHF	TGTGCCAGCAGGCCCGGACAGCACAATCAGCCCCAGCATTTT
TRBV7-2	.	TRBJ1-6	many	CASSMVGAAYNSPLHF	TGTGCCAGCAGCATGGTCGGGGCGGCCTATAATTCACCCCTCCACTTT
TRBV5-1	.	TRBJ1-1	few	CASSLVSGYGTGSYEAFF	TGCGCCAGCAGCTTGGTCAGTGGGTACGGGACTGGAAGCTATGAAGCTTTCTTT
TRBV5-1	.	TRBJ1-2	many	CASSLAGGHGFGYTF	TGCGCCAGCAGCTTGGCTGGGGGACACGGATTTGGCTACACCTTC
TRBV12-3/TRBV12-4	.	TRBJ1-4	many	CASSHFQGREKLFF	TGTGCCAGCAGCCACTTCCAGGGTCGGGAAAAACTGTTTTTT
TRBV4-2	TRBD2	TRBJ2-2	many	CASSQVSGGNTGELFF	TGTGCCAGCAGCCAAGTGAGCGGGGGGAACACCGGGGAGCTGTTTTTT
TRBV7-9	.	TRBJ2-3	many	CASTPDGGADTQYF	TGTGCCAGCACCCCCGACGGGGGTGCAGATACGCAGTATTTT
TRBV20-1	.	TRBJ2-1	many	CSASGSRNEQFF	TGCAGTGCTAGCGGCTCCCGGAATGAGCAGTTCTTC
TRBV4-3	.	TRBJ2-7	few	CASSLPPSSYEQYF	TGCGCCAGCAGCCTCCCCCCAAGCTCCTACGAGCAGTACTTC
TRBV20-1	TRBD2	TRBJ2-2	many	CSAQEAGGTGELFF	TGCAGTGCTCAGGAGGCGGGGGGCACCGGGGAGCTGTTTTTT
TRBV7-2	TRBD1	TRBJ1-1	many	CASSLDRQGGAEAFF	TGTGCCAGCAGCTTAGATAGACAGGGTGGGGCTGAAGCTTTCTTT
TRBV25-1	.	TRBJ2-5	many	CASSEYGALRETQYF	TGTGCCAGCAGTGAATACGGCGCGCTGAGGGAGACCCAGTACTTC
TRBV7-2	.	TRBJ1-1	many	CASSISRQTEAFF	TGTGCCAGCAGCATCTCTCGACAGACTGAAGCTTTCTTT
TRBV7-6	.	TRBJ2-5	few	CASSSSYQETQYF	TGTGCCAGCAGCAGTAGCTACCAAGAGACCCAGTACTTC
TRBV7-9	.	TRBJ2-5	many	CASSLGILPETQYF	TGTGCCAGCAGCTTAGGGATTCTACCGGAGACCCAGTACTTC
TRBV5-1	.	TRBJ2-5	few	CASSLGGNDQETQYF	TGCGCCAGCAGCTTAGGAGGGAACGACCAAGAGACCCAGTACTTC
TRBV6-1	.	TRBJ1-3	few	CASTVDRTSGNTIYF	TGTGCCAGCACCGTAGACAGGACCTCTGGAAACACCATATATTTT
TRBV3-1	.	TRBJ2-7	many	CASSQGAGIYEQYF	TGTGCCAGCAGCCAAGGGGCGGGAATCTACGAGCAGTACTTC
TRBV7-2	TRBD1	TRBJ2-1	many	CASSLVGTGSYTEQFF	TGTGCCAGCAGCTTAGTTGGGACAGGCTCCTACACTGAGCAGTTCTTC
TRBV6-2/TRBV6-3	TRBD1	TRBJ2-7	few	CASSLLWTGEQYF	TGTGCCAGCAGTCTACTCTGGACAGGAGAGCAGTACTTC
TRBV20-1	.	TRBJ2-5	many	CSARDRRAAEIQYF	TGCAGTGCTAGAGATAGAAGGGCCGCAGAGATCCAGTACTTC
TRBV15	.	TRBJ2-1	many	CATSRDIGTLYNEQFF	TGTGCCACCAGCAGAGATATAGGGACCCTCTACAATGAGCAGTTCTTC
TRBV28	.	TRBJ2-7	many	CASSSANGLVAYEQYF	TGTGCCAGCAGCTCTGCTAACGGGCTCGTGGCCTACGAGCAGTACTTC
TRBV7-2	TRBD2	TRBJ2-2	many	CASLELAGGAGELFF	TGTGCCAGCCTCGAACTAGCGGGGGGGGCCGGGGAGCTGTTTTTT
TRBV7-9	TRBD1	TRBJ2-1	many	CASSSNRDSNEQFF	TGTGCCAGCAGCTCGAACCGGGACAGCAATGAGCAGTTCTTC
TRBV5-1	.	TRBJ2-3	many	CASSLVADLRSTDTQYF	TGCGCCAGCAGCTTGGTGGCCGACTTGCGGAGCACAGATACGCAGTATTTT
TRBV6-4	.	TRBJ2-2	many	CASSSGAASRLFF	TGTGCCAGCAGTTCCGGGGCCGCGTCGCGGCTGTTTTTT
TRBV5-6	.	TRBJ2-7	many	CASSLGSNHYEQYF	TGTGCCAGCAGCTTGGGCAGCAACCACTACGAGCAGTACTTC
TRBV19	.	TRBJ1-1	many	CASSWGPGNTEAFF	TGTGCCAGTAGTTGGGGACCGGGGAACACTGAAGCTTTCTTT
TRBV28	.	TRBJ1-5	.	CASSLGSGHQPQHF	TGTGCCAGCAGTTTAGGGTCAGGGCATCAGCCCCAGCATTTT
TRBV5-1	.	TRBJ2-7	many	CASSRTSGWDYEQYF	TGCGCCAGCAGCCGGACTTCAGGGTGGGACTACGAGCAGTACTTC
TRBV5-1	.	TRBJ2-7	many	CASSLGDSSYEQYF	TGCGCCAGCAGCTTGGGTGACAGCTCCTACGAGCAGTACTTC
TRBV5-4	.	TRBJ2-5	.	CASSLRRQETQYF	TGTGCCAGCAGCTTAAGACGTCAAGAGACCCAGTACTTC
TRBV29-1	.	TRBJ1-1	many	CSVESGESRAFF	TGCAGCGTTGAATCGGGGGAGAGTAGGGCTTTCTTT
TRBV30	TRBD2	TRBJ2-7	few	CAWSKGGSDYEQYF	TGTGCCTGGAGTAAGGGAGGGTCAGACTACGAGCAGTACTTC
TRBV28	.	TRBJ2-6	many	CASSPPGDGANVLTF	TGTGCCAGCAGTCCCCCGGGTGATGGGGCCAACGTCCTGACTTTC
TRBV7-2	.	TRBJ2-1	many	CASSLSPLAISPLGEQFF	TGTGCCAGCAGTCTTTCCCCCCTAGCGATTTCCCCCCTCGGTGAGCAGTTCTTC
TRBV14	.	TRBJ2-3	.	CASTDHPTDTQYF	TGTGCCAGCACCGATCACCCCACAGATACGCAGTATTTT
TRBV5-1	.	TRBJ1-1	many	CASSLGIQGLEAFF	TGCGCCAGCAGCTTGGGGATACAGGGACTTGAAGCTTTCTTT
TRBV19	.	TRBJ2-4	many	CASSNRAGENIQYF	TGTGCCAGTAGTAACCGAGCAGGCGAAAACATTCAGTACTTC
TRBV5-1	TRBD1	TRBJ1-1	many	CASSRLTGDTEAFF	TGCGCCAGCAGCCGGCTAACAGGGGACACTGAAGCTTTCTTT
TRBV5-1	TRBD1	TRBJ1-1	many	CASSLISRGPTEAFF	TGCGCCAGCAGCTTGATTTCTAGGGGGCCCACTGAAGCTTTCTTT
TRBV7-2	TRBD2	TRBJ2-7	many	CASSSRTSGSIYEQYF	TGTGCCAGCAGCTCCCGGACTAGCGGGAGCATCTACGAGCAGTACTTC
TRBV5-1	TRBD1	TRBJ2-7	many	CASSPRQGADEQYF	TGCGCCAGCAGCCCTAGACAGGGGGCCGACGAGCAGTACTTC
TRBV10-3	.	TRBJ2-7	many	CAIRKGAGAEQYF	TGTGCCATCAGGAAAGGGGCAGGAGCCGAGCAGTACTTC
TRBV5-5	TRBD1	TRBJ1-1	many	CASSLWDRDPGTEAFF	TGTGCCAGCAGCTTGTGGGACAGGGATCCGGGGACTGAAGCTTTCTTT
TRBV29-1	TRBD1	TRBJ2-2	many	CSVGTGAGTGELFF	TGCAGCGTTGGGACAGGGGCGGGGACCGGGGAGCTGTTTTTT
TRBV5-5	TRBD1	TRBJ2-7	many	CASRNRGPTYEQYF	TGTGCCAGCAGAAACAGGGGACCCACCTACGAGCAGTACTTC
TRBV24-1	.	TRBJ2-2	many	CATSVLKPTGELFF	TGTGCCACCAGTGTTCTAAAACCCACCGGGGAGCTGTTTTTT
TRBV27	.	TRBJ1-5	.	CASNPGGSNQPQHF	TGTGCCAGCAACCCCGGGGGAAGCAATCAGCCCCAGCATTTT
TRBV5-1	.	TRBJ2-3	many	CASSLNTRSTDTQYF	TGCGCCAGCAGCTTAAACACTAGGAGCACAGATACGCAGTATTTT
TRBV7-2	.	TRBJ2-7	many	CASSLDRVHFSYEQYF	TGTGCCAGCAGCTTAGATAGAGTGCACTTCTCCTACGAGCAGTACTTC
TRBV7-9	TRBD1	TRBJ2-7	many	CASSEGQVYEQYF	TGTGCCAGCAGCGAGGGACAGGTGTACGAGCAGTACTTC